This TCR beta chain derives from a study of cytomegalovirus exposure and HLA in healthy donors. This clone was recorded once. Its antigen is unidentified. Notes on the study in general: A later analysis linked a missense variant in DCLRE1C to the trimming of TCR beta V and J genes. Diagnosis of cytomegalovirus status made by the classifier reportedly showed high specificity and sensitivity.

The length of the CDR3 is 14 residues. Losses at the gene ends were 8 bases for V and 7 bases for J; bases not matched to a gene: 8. Germline lookup yields CDR1 SNHLY and CDR2 FYNNEI. Amplification used 60 Vbeta primers and 13 Jbeta primers. Libraries were prepared by immunoSEQ multiplex PCR; TCRdb keeps only in-frame clonotypes and omits some of them. The sample has around 75,000 clones, approximately 78% seen once. The sequencing input was PBMCs. The rearrangement joins TRBV2 to TRBJ2-1; TRBD1 agrees at 10 bases. This receptor was obtained from a man aged 35 to 55 in good health and CMV-seronegative. CDR3 DNA: TGTGCCAGCGAGGACAGGGGGGCCGGGAATGAGCAGTTCTTC. Translated, it gives CASEDRGAGNEQFF.